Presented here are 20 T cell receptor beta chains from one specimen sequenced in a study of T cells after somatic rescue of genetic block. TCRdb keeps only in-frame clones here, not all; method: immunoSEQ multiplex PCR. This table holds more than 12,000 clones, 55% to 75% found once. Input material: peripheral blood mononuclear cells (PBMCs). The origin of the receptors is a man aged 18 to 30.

CDR3 region: CASIPGTGETQYF. The CDR3 nucleotides read TGTGCCAGCATCCCCGGGACAGGGGAGACCCAGTACTTC. The genes are TRBV11-2 and TRBJ2-5; 9 nucleotides match TRBD1. V trimming: 7 bases; J trimming: 5 bases; junction bases outside the gene matches: 5. The length of the CDR3 is 13 residues. Looked up from germline, CDR1 is SGHAT and CDR2 is FQNNGV.

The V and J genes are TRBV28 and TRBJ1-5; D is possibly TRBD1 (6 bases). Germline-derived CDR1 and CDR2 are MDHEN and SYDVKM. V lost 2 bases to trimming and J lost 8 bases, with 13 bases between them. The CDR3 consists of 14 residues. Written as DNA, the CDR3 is TGTGCCAGCAGTTTAACTAGAGGGGGGAAGCCCCAGCATTTT. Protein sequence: CASSLTRGGKPQHF. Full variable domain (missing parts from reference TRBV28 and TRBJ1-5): DVKVTQSSRYLVKRTGEKVFLECVQDMDHENMFWYRQDPGLGLRLIYFSYDVKMKEKGDIPEGYSVSREKKERFSLILESASTNQTSMYLCASSLTRGGKPQHFGDGTRLSIL.

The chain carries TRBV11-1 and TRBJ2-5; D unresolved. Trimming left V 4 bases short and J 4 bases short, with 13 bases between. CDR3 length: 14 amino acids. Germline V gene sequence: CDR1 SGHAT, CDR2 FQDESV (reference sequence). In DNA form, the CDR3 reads TGTGCCAGCAGCTCCCGCTGGGGTGGAGAGACCCAGTACTTC. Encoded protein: CASSSRWGGETQYF.

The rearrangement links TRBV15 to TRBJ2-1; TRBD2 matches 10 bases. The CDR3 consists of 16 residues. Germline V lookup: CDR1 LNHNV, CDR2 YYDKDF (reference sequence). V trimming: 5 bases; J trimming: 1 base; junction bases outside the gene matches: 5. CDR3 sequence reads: CATSRLLAGSYNEQFF. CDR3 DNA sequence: TGTGCCACCAGCCGTCTACTAGCGGGGTCCTACAATGAGCAGTTCTTC. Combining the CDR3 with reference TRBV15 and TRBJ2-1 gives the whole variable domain DAMVIQNPRYQVTQFGKPVTLSCSQTLNHNVMYWYQQKSSQAPKLLFHYYDKDFNNEADTPDNFQSRRPNTSFCFLDIRSPGLGDTAMYLCATSRLLAGSYNEQFFGPGTRLTVL.

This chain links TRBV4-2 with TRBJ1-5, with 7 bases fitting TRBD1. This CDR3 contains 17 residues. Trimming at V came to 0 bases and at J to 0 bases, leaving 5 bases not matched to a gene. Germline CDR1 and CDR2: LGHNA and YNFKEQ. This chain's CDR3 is CASSQDPQGYSNQPQHF. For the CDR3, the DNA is TGTGCCAGCAGCCAAGACCCACAGGGGTATAGCAATCAGCCCCAGCATTTT.

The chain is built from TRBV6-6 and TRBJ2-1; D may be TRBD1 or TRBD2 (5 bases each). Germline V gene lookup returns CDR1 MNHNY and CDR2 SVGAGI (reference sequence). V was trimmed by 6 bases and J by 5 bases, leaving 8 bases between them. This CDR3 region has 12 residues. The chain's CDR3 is CASRGENNEQFF. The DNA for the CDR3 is TGTGCCAGCAGAGGGGAGAACAATGAGCAGTTCTTC.

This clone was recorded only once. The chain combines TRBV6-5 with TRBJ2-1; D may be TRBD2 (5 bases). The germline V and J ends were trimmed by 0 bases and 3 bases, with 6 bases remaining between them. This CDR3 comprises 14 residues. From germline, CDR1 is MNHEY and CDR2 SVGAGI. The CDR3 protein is CASSYSTNYNEQFF. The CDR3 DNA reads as TGTGCCAGCAGTTACTCGACTAACTACAATGAGCAGTTCTTC.

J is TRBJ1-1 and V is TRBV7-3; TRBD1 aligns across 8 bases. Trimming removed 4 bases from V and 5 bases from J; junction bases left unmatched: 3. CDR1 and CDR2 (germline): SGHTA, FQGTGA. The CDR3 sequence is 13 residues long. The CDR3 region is CASSSNRGTEAFF. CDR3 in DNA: TGTGCCAGCAGCTCAAACAGGGGGACTGAAGCTTTCTTT.

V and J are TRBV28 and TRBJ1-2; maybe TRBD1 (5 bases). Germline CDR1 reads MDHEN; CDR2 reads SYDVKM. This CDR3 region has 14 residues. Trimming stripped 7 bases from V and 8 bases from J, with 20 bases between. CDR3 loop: CASTSPPGTKGYTF. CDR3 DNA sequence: TGTGCCAGCACCTCTCCACCGGGGACGAAGGGCTACACCTTC.

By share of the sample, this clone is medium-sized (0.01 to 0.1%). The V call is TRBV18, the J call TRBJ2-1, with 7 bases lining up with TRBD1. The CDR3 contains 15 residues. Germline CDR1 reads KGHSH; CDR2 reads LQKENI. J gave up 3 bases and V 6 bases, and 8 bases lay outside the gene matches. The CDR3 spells CASSPTTGFYNEQFF. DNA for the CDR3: TGTGCCAGCTCCCCGACGACAGGGTTCTACAATGAGCAGTTCTTC.

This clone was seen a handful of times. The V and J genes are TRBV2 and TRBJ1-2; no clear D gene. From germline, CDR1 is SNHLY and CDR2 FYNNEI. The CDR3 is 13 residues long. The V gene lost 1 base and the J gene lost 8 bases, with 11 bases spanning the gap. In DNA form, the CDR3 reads TGTGCCAGCAGTGAAGTCGGGCCCCTCGGCTACACCTTC. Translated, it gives CASSEVGPLGYTF.

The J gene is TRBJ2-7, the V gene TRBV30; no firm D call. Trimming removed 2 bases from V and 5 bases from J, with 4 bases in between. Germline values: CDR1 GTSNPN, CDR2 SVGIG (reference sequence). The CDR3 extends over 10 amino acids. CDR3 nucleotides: TGTGCCTGGAGTCGACACGAGCAGTACTTC. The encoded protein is CAWSRHEQYF.

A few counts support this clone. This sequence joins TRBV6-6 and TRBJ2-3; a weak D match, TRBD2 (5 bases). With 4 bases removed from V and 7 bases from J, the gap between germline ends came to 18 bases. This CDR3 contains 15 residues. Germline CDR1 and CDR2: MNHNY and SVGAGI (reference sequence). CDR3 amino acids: CASSSRGLLGNTQYF. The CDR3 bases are TGTGCCAGCAGTTCACGAGGCTTGCTCGGGAATACGCAGTATTTT.

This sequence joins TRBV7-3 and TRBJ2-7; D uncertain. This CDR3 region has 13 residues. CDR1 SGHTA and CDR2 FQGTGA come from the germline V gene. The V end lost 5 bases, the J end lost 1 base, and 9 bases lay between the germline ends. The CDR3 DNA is TGTGCCAGCAGCCCTCCTGGGTCCTACGAGCAGTACTTC. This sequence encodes CASSPPGSYEQYF.

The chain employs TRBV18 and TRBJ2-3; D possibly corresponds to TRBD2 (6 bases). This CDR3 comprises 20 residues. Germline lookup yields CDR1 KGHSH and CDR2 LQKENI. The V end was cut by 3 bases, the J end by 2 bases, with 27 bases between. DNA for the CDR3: TGTGCCAGCTCACCTCTCTGGGCCTTGGGAGGATCGGTTAACACAGATACGCAGTATTTT. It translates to CASSPLWALGGSVNTDTQYF.

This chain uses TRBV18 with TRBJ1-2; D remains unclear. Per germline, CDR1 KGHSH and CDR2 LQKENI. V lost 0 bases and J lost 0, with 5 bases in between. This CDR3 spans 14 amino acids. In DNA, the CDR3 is TGTGCCAGCTCACCACCCGCCCCTAACTATGGCTACACCTTC. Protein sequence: CASSPPAPNYGYTF.

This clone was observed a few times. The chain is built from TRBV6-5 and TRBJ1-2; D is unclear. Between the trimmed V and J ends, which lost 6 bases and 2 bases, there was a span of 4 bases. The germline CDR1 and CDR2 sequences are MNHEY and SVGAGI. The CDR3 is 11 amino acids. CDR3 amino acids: CASSHNYGYTF. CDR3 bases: TGTGCCAGCAGCCACAACTATGGCTACACCTTC.

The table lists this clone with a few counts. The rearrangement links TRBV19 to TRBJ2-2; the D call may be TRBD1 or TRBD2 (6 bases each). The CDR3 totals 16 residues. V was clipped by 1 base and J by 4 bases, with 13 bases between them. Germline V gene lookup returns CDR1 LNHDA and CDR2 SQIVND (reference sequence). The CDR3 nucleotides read TGTGCCAGTAGTATAGTAGGGGGAGCGGGCACCGGGGAGCTGTTTTTT. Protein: CASSIVGGAGTGELFF. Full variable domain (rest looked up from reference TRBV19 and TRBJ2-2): DGGITQSPKYLFRKEGQNVTLSCEQNLNHDAMYWYRQDPGQGLRLIYYSQIVNDFQKGDIAEGYSVSREKKESFPLTVTSAQKNPTAFYLCASSIVGGAGTGELFFGEGSRLTVL.

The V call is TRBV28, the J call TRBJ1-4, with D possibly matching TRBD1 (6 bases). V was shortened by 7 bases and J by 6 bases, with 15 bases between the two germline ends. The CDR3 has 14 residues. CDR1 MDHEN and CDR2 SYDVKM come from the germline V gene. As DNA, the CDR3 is TGTGCCAGCACTCTGGGGGGCGTATATGAAAAACTGTTTTTT. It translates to CASTLGGVYEKLFF.

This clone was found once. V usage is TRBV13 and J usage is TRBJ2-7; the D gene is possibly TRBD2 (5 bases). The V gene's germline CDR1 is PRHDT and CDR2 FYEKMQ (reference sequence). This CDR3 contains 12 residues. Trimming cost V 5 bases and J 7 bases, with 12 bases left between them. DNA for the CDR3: TGTGCCAGCAGCCGGACCTGGAGGGAGCAGTACTTC. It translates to CASSRTWREQYF.